This is a list of T cell receptor beta chains from one sample in a study of shared clonotypes between healthy human individuals. The table came from immunoSEQ multiplex PCR; TCRdb's copy has only in-frame clones and leaves some out. Found here are a few million clones, 93% of them singletons; the top ten hold 0.35% to 0.5%. Sequencing was done on a sample of naive CD4+ T cells from PBMCs. Receptors originate from a man younger than 30 in good health. Some clones in this sample may be carry-over from other donors' samples. Each CDR3 is given with its conserved first and last residue. D genes are given only for firm matches. Not all rows give a size; the values are once, few, many and, for expanded clones, a class.

J gene: TRBJ1-1; V gene: TRBV14; clone size: NA; D gene: NA; CDR3 DNA: TGTGCCAGCAGCACGACAGGTCGATCGAACACTGAAGCTTTCTTT; CDR3 protein: CASSTTGRSNTEAFF
J gene: TRBJ1-3; V gene: TRBV4-2; clone size: NA; D gene: NA; CDR3 DNA: TGTGCCAGCAGCAAGGCAGGGGATGCCGGAAACACCATATATTTT; CDR3 protein: CASSKAGDAGNTIYF
J gene: TRBJ2-1; V gene: TRBV30; clone size: NA; D gene: NA; CDR3 DNA: TGTGCCTGGAGTCGAGGGGGGCTCTACAATGAGCAGTTCTTC; CDR3 protein: CAWSRGGLYNEQFF
J gene: TRBJ2-7; V gene: TRBV28; clone size: NA; D gene: NA; CDR3 DNA: TGTGCCAGCAGTTTTTCGGGATCCTCCCAGGAGGAGCAGTACTTC; CDR3 protein: CASSFSGSSQEEQYF
J gene: TRBJ2-2; V gene: TRBV5-8; clone size: NA; D gene: TRBD1; CDR3 DNA: TGTGCCAGCAGGCCGCGGACAGGGGGCTCCGGGGAGCTGTTTTTT; CDR3 protein: CASRPRTGGSGELFF
J gene: TRBJ1-1; V gene: TRBV18; clone size: NA; D gene: TRBD1; CDR3 DNA: TGTGCCAGCTCACCACTATATTGGGACAGGGGATCGAACACTGAAGCTTTCTTT; CDR3 protein: CASSPLYWDRGSNTEAFF
J gene: TRBJ2-7; V gene: TRBV6-1; clone size: NA; D gene: TRBD1; CDR3 DNA: TGTGCCAGCAGTGAACGAGGACAGGGGGGTCAGCAGTACTTC; CDR3 protein: CASSERGQGGQQYF
J gene: TRBJ1-1; V gene: TRBV28; clone size: NA; D gene: NA; CDR3 DNA: TGTGCCAGCAGTCCCCCGGTCTTCACTGAAGCTTTCTTT; CDR3 protein: CASSPPVFTEAFF
J gene: TRBJ2-2; V gene: TRBV11-3; clone size: NA; D gene: NA; CDR3 DNA: TGTGCCAGCAGCTTCGTGAACACCGGGGAGCTGTTTTTT; CDR3 protein: CASSFVNTGELFF
J gene: TRBJ1-1; V gene: TRBV7-9; clone size: NA; D gene: NA; CDR3 DNA: TGTGCCAGCAGCTTATTACGGGAGTCGAAAGCTTTCTTT; CDR3 protein: CASSLLRESKAFF
J gene: TRBJ1-5; V gene: TRBV28; clone size: few; D gene: NA; CDR3 DNA: TGTGCCAGCAGTAGATTCGGGGGTGGCAATCAGCCCCAGCATTTT; CDR3 protein: CASSRFGGGNQPQHF
J gene: TRBJ2-7; V gene: TRBV6-5; clone size: NA; D gene: NA; CDR3 DNA: TGTGCCAGCAGGCCCCGGGACTCCCACTACGAGCAGTACTTC; CDR3 protein: CASRPRDSHYEQYF
J gene: TRBJ1-5; V gene: TRBV15; clone size: NA; D gene: NA; CDR3 DNA: TGTGCCACCAGCAGAGTTGGGGTGACGCCCCAGCATTTT; CDR3 protein: CATSRVGVTPQHF
J gene: TRBJ2-1; V gene: TRBV9; clone size: NA; D gene: TRBD2; CDR3 DNA: TGTGCCAGCACCCGACTAGCGGGAGCCTCCTACAATGAGCAGTTCTTC; CDR3 protein: CASTRLAGASYNEQFF
J gene: TRBJ1-4; V gene: TRBV15; clone size: NA; D gene: NA; CDR3 DNA: TGTGCCACCAGCAGACACCCGACAGCCCTTAATGAAAAACTGTTTTTT; CDR3 protein: CATSRHPTALNEKLFF
J gene: TRBJ1-5; V gene: TRBV21-1; clone size: few; D gene: NA; CDR3 DNA: TGTGCCAGCAGCACACAGGGTAACAATCAGCCCCAGCATTTT; CDR3 protein: CASSTQGNNQPQHF
J gene: TRBJ2-1; V gene: TRBV15; clone size: NA; D gene: NA; CDR3 DNA: TGTGCCACCAGCAGGTTAGACAGTGTTTTGGGGAATGAGCAGTTCTTC; CDR3 protein: CATSRLDSVLGNEQFF
J gene: TRBJ2-7; V gene: TRBV4-3; clone size: NA; D gene: NA; CDR3 DNA: TGCGCCAGCAGCCACCTCCGGGGGTACGAGCAGTACTTC; CDR3 protein: CASSHLRGYEQYF
J gene: TRBJ1-2; V gene: TRBV30; clone size: once; D gene: NA; CDR3 DNA: TGTGCCTGGAGTGTCTCAGGGGACTATGGCTACACCTTC; CDR3 protein: CAWSVSGDYGYTF
J gene: TRBJ2-2; V gene: TRBV19; clone size: NA; D gene: NA; CDR3 DNA: TGTGCCAGTAGTGGAGGCGGGACCCGGGGGGAGCTGTTTTTT; CDR3 protein: CASSGGGTRGELFF
J gene: TRBJ2-1; V gene: TRBV28; clone size: NA; D gene: TRBD2; CDR3 DNA: TGTGCCAGCCGCTCGGTAGCGGGAGGGGGCTATGAGCAGTTCTTC; CDR3 protein: CASRSVAGGGYEQFF
J gene: TRBJ1-1; V gene: TRBV11-2; clone size: NA; D gene: NA; CDR3 DNA: TGTGCCAGCAGCCTCAACGTTGGACCGGACACTGAAGCTTTCTTT; CDR3 protein: CASSLNVGPDTEAFF
J gene: TRBJ2-5; V gene: TRBV28; clone size: NA; D gene: NA; CDR3 DNA: TGTGCCAGCAGTTTAGTCGGGCAGTGGGAGACCCAGTACTTC; CDR3 protein: CASSLVGQWETQYF
J gene: TRBJ2-7; V gene: TRBV27; clone size: NA; D gene: NA; CDR3 DNA: TGTGCCAGCAGTTCCACAGGCCCCTTCGAGCAGTACTTC; CDR3 protein: CASSSTGPFEQYF
J gene: TRBJ2-1; V gene: TRBV19; clone size: NA; D gene: TRBD2; CDR3 DNA: TGTGCCAGTAGTTACTCCGGGACTAGACTCTACAATGAGCAGTTCTTC; CDR3 protein: CASSYSGTRLYNEQFF
J gene: TRBJ2-1; V gene: TRBV28; clone size: NA; D gene: NA; CDR3 DNA: TGTGCCAGCAGTTTTAGCGGCCCCTCCTACAATGAGCAGTTCTTC; CDR3 protein: CASSFSGPSYNEQFF
J gene: TRBJ2-6; V gene: TRBV29-1; clone size: NA; D gene: NA; CDR3 DNA: TGCAGCGTTACTTGGGCCGGGAGCCCCACTGGGGCCAACGTCCTGACTTTC; CDR3 protein: CSVTWAGSPTGANVLTF
J gene: TRBJ1-1; V gene: TRBV6-1; clone size: NA; D gene: TRBD1; CDR3 DNA: TGTGCCAGCAGTGGAGACAGGGGCACTGAAGCTTTCTTT; CDR3 protein: CASSGDRGTEAFF
J gene: TRBJ1-2; V gene: TRBV6-1; clone size: NA; D gene: NA; CDR3 DNA: TGTGCCAGCAGTGAAAACGGTCGGAACAACTATGGCTACACCTTC; CDR3 protein: CASSENGRNNYGYTF
J gene: TRBJ2-1; V gene: TRBV30; clone size: NA; D gene: TRBD2; CDR3 DNA: TGTGCCTCCGTAGCGGGGAGCTCCTACAATGAGCAGTTCTTC; CDR3 protein: CASVAGSSYNEQFF
J gene: TRBJ1-4; V gene: TRBV2; clone size: NA; D gene: TRBD1; CDR3 DNA: TGTGCCAGCAGAGGGGACAGGGGACTTAATGAAAAACTGTTTTTT; CDR3 protein: CASRGDRGLNEKLFF
J gene: TRBJ2-5; V gene: TRBV20-1; clone size: NA; D gene: NA; CDR3 DNA: TGCAGTGGGAGGGACCAAGAGACCCAGTACTTC; CDR3 protein: CSGRDQETQYF
J gene: TRBJ2-5; V gene: TRBV7-8; clone size: NA; D gene: NA; CDR3 DNA: TGTGCCAGCAGACGAGTAGCGGTACAAGAGACCCAGTACTTC; CDR3 protein: CASRRVAVQETQYF
J gene: TRBJ2-2; V gene: TRBV9; clone size: NA; D gene: NA; CDR3 DNA: TGTGCCAGCAGCGCACAGGGAGGGGCCGGGGAGCTGTTTTTT; CDR3 protein: CASSAQGGAGELFF
J gene: TRBJ2-7; V gene: TRBV9; clone size: NA; D gene: NA; CDR3 DNA: TGTGCCAGCAGCGTAGGGGCGCTGACGCGCGAGCAGTACTTC; CDR3 protein: CASSVGALTREQYF
J gene: TRBJ2-3; V gene: TRBV7-3; clone size: once; D gene: TRBD2; CDR3 DNA: TGTGCCAGCAGCTTTGGGACTAGCGGGGATACGCAGTATTTT; CDR3 protein: CASSFGTSGDTQYF
J gene: TRBJ2-3; V gene: TRBV6-1; clone size: NA; D gene: TRBD1; CDR3 DNA: TGTGCCAGCAGCGCCCGGGACAGGGACACAGATACGCAGTATTTT; CDR3 protein: CASSARDRDTDTQYF
J gene: TRBJ2-3; V gene: TRBV6-5; clone size: NA; D gene: NA; CDR3 DNA: TGTGCCAGCCCTACCCCCCCAGAAAGCACAGATACGCAGTATTTT; CDR3 protein: CASPTPPESTDTQYF